A selection of T cell receptor beta chains follows, all from one sample in a study of blood T cell repertoires in COVID-19. Libraries were prepared by immunoSEQ multiplex PCR; TCRdb keeps only in-frame clonotypes and omits some of them. The profile shows about 330,000 clones, around 80% of them singletons. Sequencing was carried out using peripheral blood. The receptors shown here come from a woman aged 50 to 60 with acute or convalescent COVID-19. CDR3s include the opening cysteine and the closing phenylalanine or tryptophan. A D gene is named only where the DNA matches it firmly. Expanded clones are given a class, and other clones once, few, many or no size at all.

d_gene | abundance | j_gene | v_gene | CDR3aa | CDR3nt
. | . | TRBJ2-7 | TRBV7-2 | CASSSSVHGEQYF | TGTGCCAGCAGCAGCTCGGTCCATGGCGAGCAGTACTTC
TRBD1 | . | TRBJ1-2 | TRBV27 | CASSLRQGVYGYTF | TGTGCCAGCAGTTTGAGACAGGGGGTGTATGGCTACACCTTC
. | . | TRBJ2-6 | TRBV11-2 | CASSLGRLAASGANVLTF | TGTGCCAGCAGCTTAGGGAGATTGGCGGCCTCTGGGGCCAACGTCCTGACTTTC
. | . | TRBJ1-5 | TRBV27 | CASSLSPNQPQHF | TGTGCCAGCAGTTTAAGCCCCAATCAGCCCCAGCATTTT
. | . | TRBJ1-2 | TRBV7-9 | CASSLGRQEIGYTF | TGTGCCAGCAGCTTAGGCCGACAGGAGATTGGCTACACCTTC
. | . | TRBJ2-7 | TRBV9 | CASSTTGTRYEQYF | TGTGCCAGCAGCACCACCGGGACTCGGTACGAGCAGTACTTC
. | few | TRBJ2-5 | TRBV6-1 | CASSELGLTSGTQYF | TGTGCCAGCAGTGAACTGGGACTCACTTCTGGGACCCAGTACTTC
. | once | TRBJ2-1 | TRBV7-6 | CASSRTDRHEQFF | TGTGCCAGCAGTCGAACAGACAGACATGAGCAGTTCTTC
TRBD2 | . | TRBJ2-1 | TRBV6-1 | CASSEITSGGYNEQFF | TGTGCCAGCAGTGAAATCACTAGCGGGGGATACAATGAGCAGTTCTTC
. | . | TRBJ1-1 | TRBV7-9 | CASSLRGNMNTEAFF | TGTGCCAGCAGCTTAAGAGGGAACATGAACACTGAAGCTTTCTTT
. | . | TRBJ2-5 | TRBV11-3 | CASSSLVGETQYF | TGTGCCAGCAGTTCCCTAGTCGGGGAGACCCAGTACTTC
. | . | TRBJ1-1 | TRBV30 | CAWSQQGLHTEAFF | TGTGCCTGGAGTCAACAGGGATTGCACACTGAAGCTTTCTTT
. | . | TRBJ2-5 | TRBV6-5 | CASSYLETQYF | TGTGCCAGCAGCTACCTAGAGACCCAGTACTTC
. | . | TRBJ2-4 | TRBV2 | CASRPQYLAKNIQYF | TGTGCCAGCAGACCACAGTATCTAGCCAAAAACATTCAGTACTTC
. | . | TRBJ2-1 | TRBV19 | CASTPFETSNEQFF | TGTGCCAGTACGCCCTTCGAGACTAGCAATGAGCAGTTCTTC
. | . | TRBJ2-2 | TRBV7-9 | CASSPTGNTGELFF | TGTGCCAGCAGCCCGACAGGGAACACCGGGGAGCTGTTTTTT
TRBD1 | . | TRBJ1-2 | TRBV25-1 | CASSFRQGGNYGYTF | TGTGCCAGCAGTTTTAGACAGGGGGGAAACTATGGCTACACCTTC
TRBD2 | . | TRBJ2-3 | TRBV13 | CASSLGTSGNTQYF | TGTGCCAGCAGCTTAGGGACTAGCGGGAATACGCAGTATTTT
TRBD1 | once | TRBJ1-1 | TRBV29-1 | CSVEGGGGDEAFF | TGCAGCGTTGAAGGAGGGGGCGGCGATGAAGCTTTCTTT
. | . | TRBJ1-5 | TRBV4-3 | CASSQEPGHQPQHF | TGCGCCAGCAGCCAAGAACCAGGGCATCAGCCCCAGCATTTT
. | . | TRBJ1-5 | TRBV30 | CAWSQDVGNQPQHF | TGTGCCTGGAGTCAGGATGTGGGCAATCAGCCCCAGCATTTT
. | . | TRBJ2-1 | TRBV29-1 | CSVDTVYNEQFF | TGCAGCGTTGATACGGTGTACAATGAGCAGTTCTTC
. | . | TRBJ1-1 | TRBV12-5 | CASGLMRNTEAFF | TGTGCTAGTGGTTTGATGCGGAACACTGAAGCTTTCTTT
TRBD1 | . | TRBJ1-2 | TRBV6-5 | CASSYSPTGTYGYTF | TGTGCCAGCAGTTATTCCCCGACAGGGACCTATGGCTACACCTTC
. | . | TRBJ2-3 | TRBV7-2 | CASSLVEGHTQYF | TGTGCCAGCAGCTTAGTGGAGGGCCATACGCAGTATTTT
. | . | TRBJ1-1 | TRBV3-1/TRBV3-2 | CASSPGFGWGTEAFF | TGTGCCAGCAGCCCGGGATTTGGCTGGGGCACTGAAGCTTTCTTT
TRBD2 | . | TRBJ2-2 | TRBV5-1 | CASSLALAGAGELFF | TGCGCCAGCAGCTTGGCACTGGCGGGGGCCGGGGAGCTGTTTTTT
. | . | TRBJ1-1 | TRBV4-1 | CASSQGITGGTEAFF | TGCGCCAGCAGCCAAGGAATAACAGGTGGCACTGAAGCTTTCTTT
TRBD1 | . | TRBJ1-1 | TRBV7-9 | CASSPGQVNTEAFF | TGTGCCAGCAGCCCCGGACAGGTGAACACTGAAGCTTTCTTT
. | . | TRBJ1-3 | TRBV4-2 | CASSQVSDGGRNTIYF | TGTGCCAGCAGCCAAGTCTCGGACGGGGGGCGAAACACCATATATTTT
. | . | TRBJ1-4 | TRBV18 | CASSPGTQEHEKLFF | TGTGCCAGCTCACCAGGGACACAGGAGCATGAAAAACTGTTTTTT
. | once | TRBJ1-2 | TRBV12-3/TRBV12-4 | CASSLFPGAGYTF | TGTGCCAGCAGTTTATTCCCAGGGGCGGGCTACACCTTC
. | once | TRBJ1-2 | TRBV18 | CASSPSPANYGYTF | TGTGCCAGCTCACCATCTCCCGCTAACTATGGCTACACCTTC
TRBD2 | . | TRBJ2-7 | TRBV5-6 | CASSSTSGVDEQYF | TGTGCCAGCAGCTCGACTAGCGGTGTTGACGAGCAGTACTTC
. | few | TRBJ1-1 | TRBV7-2 | CASSPVGGLTEAFF | TGTGCCAGCAGCCCCGTTGGGGGCCTGACTGAAGCTTTCTTT
TRBD2 | few | TRBJ2-1 | TRBV19 | CASSTSPGRASGRTYNEQFF | TGTGCCAGTAGTACCTCCCCCGGTAGGGCTAGCGGGAGGACCTACAATGAGCAGTTCTTC
. | . | TRBJ2-1 | TRBV7-2 | CASSQRPGDSSYNEQFF | TGTGCCAGCAGCCAACGCCCGGGGGACAGCTCCTACAATGAGCAGTTCTTC
. | . | TRBJ2-3 | TRBV24-1 | CATSDLEAIRGTHTQYF | TGTGCCACCAGTGATTTGGAGGCGATAAGGGGCACGCATACGCAGTATTTT
. | . | TRBJ2-7 | TRBV7-9 | CASRGTPYEQYF | TGTGCCAGCCGGGGGACTCCCTACGAGCAGTACTTC
. | . | TRBJ2-1 | TRBV7-9 | CASSMTDRQFF | TGTGCCAGCAGCATGACAGACCGGCAGTTCTTC
TRBD1 | . | TRBJ2-2 | TRBV24-1 | CATSDSTGGTGELFF | TGTGCCACCAGTGACAGCACAGGGGGGACCGGGGAGCTGTTTTTT
TRBD1 | . | TRBJ1-1 | TRBV29-1 | CSVQSQGAEAFF | TGCAGCGTCCAAAGTCAGGGGGCTGAAGCTTTCTTT
TRBD1 | . | TRBJ2-1 | TRBV6-5 | CASIDREHNEQFF | TGTGCCAGCATAGACAGGGAACACAATGAGCAGTTCTTC